The clone carrying this TCR beta chain has just a few counts. The sample belongs to a study of beta chain features in type 1 diabetes. Whole-study context: Cell yields, age and gender were similar between patients and healthy donors.

The germline CDR1 and CDR2 sequences are SGHRS and YFSETQ. The CDR3 is 15 amino acids. The V segment lost 2 bases and the J segment 0 bases; nucleotides outside the gene matches: 5. The study reverse transcribed the entire isolated RNA, so it sequenced expressed TCRB transcripts. TCRdb's table, derived via immunoSEQ multiplex PCR, lists solely in-frame clones and lacks some. The sample consists of under 450,000 clones, over 12% of them appearing once. V usage is TRBV5-1 and J usage is TRBJ2-7; TRBD2 matches at 7 bases. Sample: naive CD4+ T cells from blood. The source of this sequence is a woman under 30 in good health. The CDR3, as DNA: TGCGCCAGCAGCTTCAGCGGGACGAGCTCCTACGAGCAGTACTTC. It specifies CASSFSGTSSYEQYF.